The 30 T cell receptor beta chains below were found in one sample sequenced in a study of early T cells in non-severe SARS-CoV-2 infection. TCRdb re-called the 5' RACE reads through MiXCR, storing one row per CDR3 protein. The repertoire holds about 37,000 distinct CDR3 sequences, more than 4.5% seen once, with roughly 6.2% in the top ten. The sample here was whole blood, taken at baseline. Receptor source: an adult who was a healthcare worker with PCR-confirmed SARS-CoV-2 infection or an uninfected control (not recorded which).

The chain uses TRBV30 and TRBJ1-2; D is perhaps TRBD1 (5 bases). Germline loops: CDR1 GTSNPN, CDR2 SVGIG (reference sequence). V was pared by 0 bases and J by 0 bases, with 14 bases between. The CDR3 runs 16 residues. The CDR3 region has the DNA TGTGCCTGGAGTGTACCAGGGTCGGGAGCTAACTATGGCTACACCTTC. Its protein is CAWSVPGSGANYGYTF.

This clonotype was seen only a few times. The rearrangement joins TRBV12-3 or TRBV12-4 to TRBJ1-2, with unresolved D. V lost 6 bases and J 4 bases, leaving 18 bases between the germline ends. The CDR3 spans 15 residues. Written as DNA, the CDR3 is TGTGCCAGCAGATCAGACCCGGGCAGAGGCTATGGCTACACCTTC. It yields the protein CASRSDPGRGYGYTF.

V usage is TRBV20-1 and J usage is TRBJ2-3; D uncertain. The CDR3 loop spans 12 amino acids. Between the trimmed V and J ends, which lost 5 bases and 0 bases, there was a span of 6 bases. The V gene's germline CDR1 is DFQATT and CDR2 SNEGSKA (reference sequence). CDR3 loop: CSAPTSTDTQYF. Here the CDR3 DNA reads TGCAGTGCTCCAACTAGCACAGATACGCAGTATTTT.

This clonotype was counted at least ten times. The chain combines TRBV4-2 with TRBJ2-5, with 9 bases matching TRBD1. The CDR3 extends over 14 amino acids. Germline trimming cut 4 bases from V and 1 base from J; bases unmatched to any gene: 1. CDR1 LGHNA and CDR2 YNFKEQ come from the germline V gene. In DNA, the CDR3 is TGTGCCAGCAGCCCGGGACAGGGCCAAGAGACCCAGTACTTC. This translates into CASSPGQGQETQYF.

Worth noting for this clonotype: A single base separates this from a much larger clone, so it may be a read error. The gene calls are TRBV3-1 and TRBJ2-3; D might be TRBD1 (5 bases). Germline CDR1 reads LGHDT; CDR2 reads YNNKEL (reference sequence). The CDR3 is made up of 17 amino acids. The CDR3 sequence: CASSQDGLTGGTDMQYF. Here the CDR3 DNA reads TGTGCCAGCAGCCAAGATGGGCTCACAGGCGGCACAGATATGCAGTATTTT.

This clonotype was observed at least ten times. As DNA, the CDR3 is TGTGCCAGCAGCTTAACCAGGGGATACAATGAGCAGTTCTTC. As protein: CASSLTRGYNEQFF. The chain links TRBV7-8 to TRBJ2-1; weak D call: TRBD1 (6 bases). CDR1 is SGHVS and CDR2 is FQNEAQ in the germline V gene. This CDR3 spans 14 amino acids. V lost 2 bases and J 4 bases, leaving 9 bases between the germline ends.

This clonotype was counted ten times or more. The chain has TRBV6-2 or TRBV6-3 and TRBJ2-3, with 7 bases aligning to TRBD2. Germline-derived CDR1 and CDR2 are MNHEY and SVGEGT. The CDR3 consists of 16 residues. The trim removed 2 bases at V and 2 bases at J, leaving 7 bases unmatched. CDR3 bases: TGTGCCAGCAGTTACAATCCAGCGGGAACCACAGATACGCAGTATTTT. Its translation is CASSYNPAGTTDTQYF.

In its sample, this clonotype was seen many times. V gene TRBV28 combines with J gene TRBJ1-1; the D is unclear. The CDR3 runs 12 residues. V dropped 10 bases and J dropped 3 bases, with 12 bases sitting between them. Germline-derived CDR1 and CDR2 are MDHEN and SYDVKM. The CDR3 sequence is CATPRGDTEAFF. For the CDR3, the DNA is TGTGCCACCCCTCGGGGAGACACTGAAGCTTTCTTT.

The chain links TRBV7-2 to TRBJ1-6; D is perhaps TRBD1 (6 bases). The germline V and J ends were trimmed by 5 bases and 6 bases, with 14 bases remaining between them. This CDR3 region has 15 residues. Germline V gives CDR1 SGHTA, CDR2 FQGNSA. The CDR3 DNA follows: TGTGCCAGCAGCATCGGACAGAATTTTAATTCACCCCTCCACTTT. Protein sequence: CASSIGQNFNSPLHF.

This chain uses TRBV12-3 or TRBV12-4 with TRBJ2-2; 8 bases agree with TRBD2. This CDR3 contains 16 residues. V lost 3 bases and J lost 4; bases outside the gene matches: 7. In DNA, the CDR3 is TGTGCCAGCAGTTTTACCACCGGGAGGGTCACCGGGGAGCTGTTTTTT. Its translation: CASSFTTGRVTGELFF.

This clonotype showed up many times. V usage is TRBV27 and J usage is TRBJ1-2; the D is unclear. With 5 bases removed from V and 0 bases from J, the gap between germline ends came to 13 bases. Per germline, CDR1 MNHEY and CDR2 SMNVEV (reference sequence). The CDR3 runs 15 residues. CDR3 bases: TGTGCCAGCAGTCCGCGGCCCGATTCTAACTATGGCTACACCTTC. Amino acid sequence: CASSPRPDSNYGYTF.

J is TRBJ2-5 and V is TRBV6-5; D ambiguous. V dropped 8 bases and J dropped 5 bases, with 18 bases sitting between them. There are 14 residues in the CDR3. Germline V gene sequence: CDR1 MNHEY, CDR2 SVGAGI. For the CDR3, the DNA is TGTGCCAGCGCAAACTTGTGGGGTGGGGAGACCCAGTACTTC. Its translation: CASANLWGGETQYF.

The gene calls are TRBV7-9 and TRBJ2-1; 8 bases map to TRBD2. V shed 3 bases, J shed 9 bases, and the junction held 4 bases outside the gene matches. Germline V gene sequence: CDR1 SEHNR, CDR2 FQNEAQ (reference sequence). This CDR3 region has 13 residues. The CDR3 sequence is CASSFSGEGEQFF. In DNA, the CDR3 is TGTGCCAGCAGCTTTAGCGGGGAGGGTGAGCAGTTCTTC.

This clonotype has a count of ten or more. The rearrangement joins TRBV12-3 or TRBV12-4 to TRBJ1-2; maybe TRBD1 (5 bases). Trimming removed 5 bases at V and 0 bases at J, with 10 bases between. This CDR3 contains 14 residues. CDR3 sequence: CASSLDRANYGYTF. For the CDR3, the DNA is TGTGCCAGCAGTCTAGACAGAGCTAACTATGGCTACACCTTC.

The CDR3 reads CASSFSGTYEQYF. The CDR3 nucleotides are TGTGCCAGCAGTTTTAGCGGGACCTACGAGCAGTACTTC. The chain recombines TRBV28 with TRBJ2-7; 8 bases line up with TRBD2. Germline values: CDR1 MDHEN, CDR2 SYDVKM. Trimming removed 3 bases from V and 2 bases from J; junction bases left unmatched: 0. The CDR3 length is 13 residues. The full variable domain, completed using reference TRBV28 and TRBJ2-7, is DVKVTQSSRYLVKRTGEKVFLECVQDMDHENMFWYRQDPGLGLRLIYFSYDVKMKEKGDIPEGYSVSREKKERFSLILESASTNQTSMYLCASSFSGTYEQYFGPGTRLTVT.

This clonotype appeared many times. The chain employs TRBV28 and TRBJ2-1; D tentatively fits TRBD1 or TRBD2 (5 bases each). The CDR3 has 13 amino acids. Germline V gene sequence: CDR1 MDHEN, CDR2 SYDVKM. V was trimmed by 5 bases and J by 0 bases, leaving 5 bases between them. The CDR3 bases are TGTGCCAGCAGTGGGACCTCCTACAATGAGCAGTTCTTC. The encoded protein is CASSGTSYNEQFF.

The rearrangement links TRBV28 to TRBJ2-3; D possibly corresponds to TRBD2 (6 bases). Germline assignment: CDR1 MDHEN and CDR2 SYDVKM. Trimming removed 3 bases at V and 0 bases at J, with 10 bases between. CDR3 length: 15 amino acids. The CDR3 reads CASSFVAASTDTQYF. The CDR3 bases are TGTGCCAGCAGTTTCGTAGCGGCAAGCACAGATACGCAGTATTTT.

This clonotype was detected only a few times. The chain uses TRBV28 and TRBJ2-1; a weak D match, TRBD1 (5 bases). CDR3 size: 15 residues. Germline assignment: CDR1 MDHEN and CDR2 SYDVKM. Trimming stripped 2 bases from V and 10 bases from J, with 18 bases between. CDR3 bases: TGTGCCAGCAGTTTAAGGGGCTCTCTGCGAACGGAGCAGTTCTTC. Protein sequence: CASSLRGSLRTEQFF.

The chain has TRBV13 and TRBJ1-1; D not resolved. V lost 2 bases, J lost 2 bases, and 9 bases lay in between. There are 14 residues in the CDR3. CDR1 is PRHDT, CDR2 FYEKMQ, per germline (reference sequence). This CDR3 is CASSLFRGNTEAFF. The CDR3 DNA reads as TGTGCCAGCAGCTTATTCCGGGGAAACACTGAAGCTTTCTTT.

This clonotype occurred many times. The chain carries TRBV7-6 and TRBJ2-1; D may be TRBD1 (5 bases). The CDR3 has 13 residues. Germline CDR1 SGHVS, CDR2 FNYEAQ. With 2 bases removed from V and 8 bases from J, the gap between germline ends came to 10 bases. The CDR3 sequence is CASSLYPTDEQFF. CDR3 nucleotide sequence: TGTGCCAGCAGCTTATACCCGACAGATGAGCAGTTCTTC.

This clonotype was detected ten times or more. V usage is TRBV20-1 and J usage is TRBJ1-2, with a tentative D call TRBD1 (6 bases). Germline CDR1 is DFQATT and CDR2 is SNEGSKA (reference sequence). CDR3 length: 14 residues. Trimming removed 6 bases from V and 1 base from J, with 15 bases in between. CDR3 nucleotide sequence: TGCAGTGCCCCCCGGGACACCGATAACTATGGCTACACCTTC. As protein: CSAPRDTDNYGYTF.

This clonotype has ten or more counts. This chain links TRBV6-6 with TRBJ1-5; D call uncertain. The germline V gene has CDR1 MNHNY and CDR2 SVGAGI (reference sequence). This CDR3 is built from 17 residues. V shed 2 bases and J shed 1 base, with 15 bases lying between them. CDR3 nucleotides: TGTGCCAGCAGTTACCGGGCCCCGGCTGGCAGCAATCAGCCCCAGCATTTT. It yields the protein CASSYRAPAGSNQPQHF.

This clonotype was counted ten times or more. The DNA of the CDR3 is TGCAGTGCTAGAGATGGGGCTAGCCCCACAGATACGCAGTATTTT. Translation gives CSARDGASPTDTQYF. J is TRBJ2-3 and V is TRBV20-1; D might be TRBD1 or TRBD2, each matching 5 bases. Germline V lookup: CDR1 DFQATT, CDR2 SNEGSKA (reference sequence). V lost 0 bases to trimming and J lost 2 bases, with 12 bases between them. The CDR3 is 15 residues long.

The gene calls are TRBV18 and TRBJ1-2; no firm D call. The V end was cut by 3 bases, the J end by 0 bases, with 11 bases between. Germline V gene lookup returns CDR1 KGHSH and CDR2 LQKENI. This CDR3 is 15 amino acids long. As DNA, the CDR3 is TGTGCCAGCTCACCCCGGGAGGCTTCTAACTATGGCTACACCTTC. Amino acid sequence: CASSPREASNYGYTF.

Comments on this clonotype: A much larger clone lies a single base off, so this may be a read error. The chain employs TRBV11-2 and TRBJ2-7; possibly TRBD1 or TRBD2 for D (6 bases each). The CDR3 totals 15 residues. The germline gives CDR1 SGHAT, CDR2 FQNNGV. The CDR3 is CVSSPRGGLSYEQYF. CDR3 nucleotides: TGTGTCAGCAGCCCCCGAGGGGGACTTTCCTACGAGCAGTACTTC.

This clonotype was detected many times. This chain uses TRBV5-4 with TRBJ2-2; the D gene is possibly TRBD2 (5 bases). This CDR3 contains 13 residues. From germline, CDR1 is SGHNT and CDR2 YYREEE (reference sequence). Trimming stripped 1 base from V and 5 bases from J, with 6 bases between. The CDR3 region is CASSLSGTGELFF. CDR3 sequence (DNA): TGTGCCAGCAGCTTGAGCGGAACCGGGGAGCTGTTTTTT. Full variable domain (remainder filled in from reference TRBV5-4 and TRBJ2-2): ETGVTQSPTHLIKTRGQQVTLRCSSQSGHNTVSWYQQALGQGPQFIFQYYREEENGRGNFPPRFSGLQFPNYSSELNVNALELDDSALYLCASSLSGTGELFFGEGSRLTVL.

This clonotype was counted at least ten times. The chain is built from TRBV20-1 and TRBJ1-1, with TRBD1 matching 10 bases. The CDR3 totals 12 residues. V lost 6 bases and J lost 4; bases outside the gene matches: 2. Germline V gene data show CDR1 as DFQATT and CDR2 as SNEGSKA (reference sequence). CDR3 nucleotide sequence: TGCAGTGCGGGACAGGGGAGCACTGAAGCTTTCTTT. Translation gives CSAGQGSTEAFF.

This clonotype was recorded many times. The CDR3: CASSAPGRANTGELFF. The CDR3 nucleotides are TGTGCCAGCAGCGCCCCAGGCAGGGCGAACACCGGGGAGCTGTTTTTT. The chain employs TRBV11-2 and TRBJ2-2; D is possibly TRBD1 (5 bases). The V end lost 5 bases, the J end lost 0 bases, and 13 bases lay between the germline ends. The CDR3 is 16 residues long. Germline CDR1 and CDR2: SGHAT and FQNNGV.

At least ten counts were recorded for this clonotype. This sequence joins TRBV3-1 and TRBJ1-2, with D perhaps TRBD1 (5 bases). CDR3 length: 14 amino acids. Germline CDR1 reads LGHDT; CDR2 reads YNNKEL (reference sequence). V lost 1 base to trimming and J lost 4 bases, with 10 bases between them. The CDR3 loop reads CASSQAGASYGYTF. CDR3 bases: TGTGCCAGCAGCCAAGCCGGGGCGAGCTATGGCTACACCTTC.

This clonotype was detected ten times or more. V is TRBV12-3 or TRBV12-4 and J is TRBJ1-1, with D possibly TRBD1 on 6 matching bases. CDR3 length: 13 amino acids. V dropped 4 bases and J dropped 7 bases, with 13 bases sitting between them. The CDR3 protein is CASSWGAGGEAFF. The CDR3, as DNA: TGTGCCAGCAGTTGGGGGGCTGGAGGTGAAGCTTTCTTT.